The subject of this entry is one TCR beta chain. What it binds is unknown. The data are from a study of identifying expanded T cells in peripheral blood. Healthy donors had no documented immune events, such as infections, while sampled. Whole-study results and caveats: About 1.2 clones differed between technical replicates, versus around 16 and 19 over time. Across healthy donors, higher total template counts meant significantly greater roughly two-week count variance.

The length of the CDR3 is 15 residues. Germline V lookup: CDR1 LGHNA, CDR2 YSLEER. Trimming took 0 bases from V and 2 from J, leaving 10 bases between them. Sequencing was performed with immunoSEQ multiplex PCR; in TCRdb, only in-frame clones are kept and a portion is missing. The sample lists 45,000 to 75,000 clones, approximately 80% occurring once. Material for sequencing was blood. The receptor's source is a person between 18 and 75 years old in good health. The chain uses TRBV4-3 and TRBJ1-2; unclear D gene. The CDR3 sequence is CASSQEVGSNYGYTF. The CDR3 DNA follows: TGCGCCAGCAGCCAAGAAGTGGGTTCCAACTATGGCTACACCTTC.